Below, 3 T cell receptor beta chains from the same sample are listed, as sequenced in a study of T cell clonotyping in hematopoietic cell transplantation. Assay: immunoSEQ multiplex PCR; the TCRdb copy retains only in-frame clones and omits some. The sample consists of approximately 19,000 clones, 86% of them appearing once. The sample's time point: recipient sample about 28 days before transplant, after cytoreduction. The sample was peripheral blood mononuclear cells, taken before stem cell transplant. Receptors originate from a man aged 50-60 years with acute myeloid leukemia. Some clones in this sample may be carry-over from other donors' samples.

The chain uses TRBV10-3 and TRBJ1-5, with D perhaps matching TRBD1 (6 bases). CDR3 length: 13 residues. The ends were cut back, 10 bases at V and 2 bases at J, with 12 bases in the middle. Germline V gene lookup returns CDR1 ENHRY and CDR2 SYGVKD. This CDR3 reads CATNREGNQPQHF. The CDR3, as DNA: TGTGCCACCAACAGGGAAGGCAATCAGCCCCAGCATTTT.

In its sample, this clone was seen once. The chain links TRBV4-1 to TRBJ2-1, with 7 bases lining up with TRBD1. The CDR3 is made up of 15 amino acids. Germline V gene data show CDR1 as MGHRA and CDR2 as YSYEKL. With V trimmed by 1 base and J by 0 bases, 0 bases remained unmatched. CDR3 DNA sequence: TGCGCCAGCAGCCAAGCAGGGGGCTCCTACAATGAGCAGTTCTTC. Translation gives CASSQAGGSYNEQFF.

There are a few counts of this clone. The chain's CDR3 is CASSPKGPLAHNSPLHF. As DNA, the CDR3 is TGTGCCAGCAGCCCCAAGGGGCCCCTCGCCCATAATTCACCCCTCCACTTT. This chain links TRBV5-8 with TRBJ1-6, with D tentatively TRBD1 (5 bases). This CDR3 contains 17 residues. Trimming removed 4 bases at V and 5 bases at J, with 19 bases between. Germline values: CDR1 SGHTS, CDR2 YDEGEE. Complete variable domain (other parts from reference TRBV5-8 and TRBJ1-6): EAGVTQSPTHLIKTRGQQATLRCSPISGHTSVYWYQQALGLGLQFLLWYDEGEERNRGNFPPRFSGRQFPNYSSELNVNALELEDSALYLCASSPKGPLAHNSPLHFGNGTRLTVT.